This TCR beta chain was sequenced for a study of blood T cell repertoires in COVID-19. Overall study: From T cells, B-cell-depleted T cells, or PBMCs came the material, which was cDNA or gDNA.

Looked up from germline, CDR1 is SGHRS and CDR2 is YFSETQ. The V end was cut by 1 base, the J end by 0 bases, with 8 bases between. The CDR3 totals 15 residues. TCRdb's table, derived via immunoSEQ multiplex PCR, lists solely in-frame clones and lacks some. Of about 70,000 clones listed, roughly 89% are singletons. The source of this sequence is a man aged 50-60 years with active COVID-19. Sequenced: peripheral blood. This sequence joins TRBV5-1 and TRBJ1-3; tentatively, D is TRBD1 (5 bases). CDR3 residues: CASSLRGDSGNTIYF. The CDR3 region has the DNA TGCGCCAGCAGCTTGCGGGGGGACTCTGGAAACACCATATATTTT.